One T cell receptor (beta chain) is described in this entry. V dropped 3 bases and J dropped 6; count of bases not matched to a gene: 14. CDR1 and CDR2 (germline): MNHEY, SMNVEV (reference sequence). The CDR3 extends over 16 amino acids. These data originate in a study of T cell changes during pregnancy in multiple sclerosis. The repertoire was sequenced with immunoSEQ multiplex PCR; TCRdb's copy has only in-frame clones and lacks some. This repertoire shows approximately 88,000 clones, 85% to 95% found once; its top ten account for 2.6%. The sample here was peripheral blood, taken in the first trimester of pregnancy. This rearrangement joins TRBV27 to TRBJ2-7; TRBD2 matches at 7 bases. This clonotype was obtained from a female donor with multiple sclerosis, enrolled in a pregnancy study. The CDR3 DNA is TGTGCCAGCAGTTTCTCCGCGGGATTCTCGGGGGGCGAGCAGTACTTC. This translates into CASSFSAGFSGGEQYF.